This entry lists 32 T cell receptor beta chains sequenced from one sample in a study of blood T cells in healthy people across ages. The use of a sample-barcoded 5' primer and a J-beta primer mix characterized a second PCR of about 7 to 12 cycles. TCRdb recomputed calls from the 5' RACE reads with MiXCR, one row per CDR3 protein. The sample holds 750,000 to 950,000 distinct CDR3 sequences, 29% seen once. This sample also appeared in a second study, on T cells of mothers and their children.

The sequenced material came from blood. These receptors all come from a woman between 35 and 50 years old in good health.

In its sample, this clonotype was seen a few times. This rearrangement joins TRBV27 to TRBJ2-4, with D perhaps TRBD1 (6 bases). The CDR3 totals 15 residues. Germline assignment: CDR1 MNHEY and CDR2 SMNVEV (reference sequence). Trimming removed 8 bases at V and 7 bases at J, with 21 bases between. CDR3 DNA sequence: TGTGCCAGCTCCCTCCGTGGGGTGAGGGGGAACATTCAGTACTTC. Amino acids: CASSLRGVRGNIQYF.

The V and J genes are TRBV20-1 and TRBJ1-6; perhaps TRBD1 as D (5 bases). The CDR3 covers 16 residues. Germline V lookup: CDR1 DFQATT, CDR2 SNEGSKA (reference sequence). V lost 8 bases and J 0 bases, leaving 17 bases between the germline ends. The CDR3 DNA reads TGCAGTATTGGGCTGCGGGGGGGCTCCTATAATTCACCCCTCCACTTT. This encodes CSIGLRGGSYNSPLHF.

This chain links TRBV20-1 with TRBJ2-1; 7 bases align to TRBD2. The CDR3 length is 16 residues. Germline lookup yields CDR1 DFQATT and CDR2 SNEGSKA (reference sequence). V gave up 6 bases and J gave up 2 bases; unmatched junction bases: 13. The CDR3: CSAVVPRGITYNEQFF. Written as DNA, the CDR3 is TGCAGTGCCGTCGTCCCGCGGGGGATAACCTACAATGAGCAGTTCTTC.

About this clonotype itself: A read error is possible here, since a much larger clone lies one base away. The chain combines TRBV15 with TRBJ1-2; the match to TRBD1 covers 9 bases. Germline CDR1 LNHNV, CDR2 YYDKDF (reference sequence). The CDR3 runs 15 residues. This CDR3 reads CATRTGQGFNYGCTF. The DNA for the CDR3 is TGTGCCACCAGAACCGGACAGGGGTTTAACTATGGCTGCACCTTC. The whole variable domain, filled in from reference TRBV15 and TRBJ1-2, reads DAMVIQNPRYQVTQFGKPVTLSCSQTLNHNVMYWYQQKSSQAPKLLFHYYDKDFNNEADTPDNFQSRRPNTSFCFLDIRSPGLGDTAMYLCATRTGQGFNYGCTFGSGTRLTVV.

Concerning this clonotype itself: A much more abundant neighbour one base away suggests this may be a read error. This chain connects TRBV5-4 to TRBJ2-5; the match to TRBD2 covers 7 bases. The end of the DNA is better explained by TRBJ2-1, so the J call may be wrong. CDR1 is SGHNT, CDR2 YYREEE, per germline (reference sequence). The CDR3 spans 15 residues. CDR3 region: CASSLEAGDQETQFF. Written as DNA, the CDR3 is TGTGCCAGCAGCTTGGAGGCGGGGGACCAAGAGACCCAGTTCTTC.

This clonotype was seen at least ten times. The chain carries TRBV5-1 and TRBJ2-7; 8 bases agree with TRBD1. The CDR3 loop spans 15 amino acids. Germline V lookup: CDR1 SGHRS, CDR2 YFSETQ. The J segment lost 5 bases and the V segment lost 2 bases, leaving 9 bases of the junction unmatched. Here the CDR3 DNA reads TGCGCCAGCAGCTTACCCCGGGACAGGTTCGACGAGCAGTACTTC. Residues: CASSLPRDRFDEQYF.

This chain joins TRBV5-1 and TRBJ2-1; 8 bases are a match to TRBD2. CDR3 length: 15 amino acids. J gave up 7 bases and V 0 bases, and 6 bases lay outside the gene matches. Looked up from germline, CDR1 is SGHRS and CDR2 is YFSETQ. Here the CDR3 DNA reads TGCGCCAGCAGCTTGGCAGCGGGGGCGGAGAATGAGCAGTTCTTC. The encoded protein is CASSLAAGAENEQFF. Together with reference TRBV5-1 and TRBJ2-1, the CDR3 gives the full variable domain: KAGVTQTPRYLIKTRGQQVTLSCSPISGHRSVSWYQQTPGQGLQFLFEYFSETQRNKGNFPGRFSGRQFSNSRSEMNVSTLELGDSALYLCASSLAAGAENEQFFGPGTRLTVL.

On this clonotype: This may arise from a read error, as a much more abundant clone is one base away. The chain has TRBV14 and TRBJ2-5; D is uncertain. The CDR3 totals 13 residues. Trimming pared 4 bases from V and 4 bases from J, leaving 10 bases between. The germline gives CDR1 SGHDN, CDR2 FVKESK. Here the CDR3 DNA reads TGTGCCAGCAGCCGGCAGCTCCGAGAGACCCAGTACTTC. Translation gives CASSRQLRETQYF.

This clonotype was seen many times. This chain joins TRBV7-9 and TRBJ2-5; possibly TRBD1 for D (6 bases). This CDR3 has 15 amino acids. Trimming stripped 4 bases from V and 3 bases from J, with 15 bases between. Germline CDR1 is SEHNR and CDR2 is FQNEAQ (reference sequence). CDR3 in DNA: TGTGCCAGCAGCTCAATAACCGGGACAAAAGAGACCCAGTACTTC. It codes for CASSSITGTKETQYF.

This clonotype was seen ten or more times. The rearrangement uses TRBV4-3 and TRBJ2-1; D is unclear. The length of the CDR3 is 13 residues. The germline V gene encodes CDR1 LGHNA and CDR2 YSLEER. Between the trimmed V and J ends, which lost 2 bases and 2 bases, there was a span of 4 bases. The CDR3 loop is CASSQSPYNEQFF. The DNA of the CDR3 is TGCGCCAGCAGCCAATCCCCCTACAATGAGCAGTTCTTC.

CDR3 sequence reads: CASSQDPAQGFNEQFF. CDR3 DNA sequence: TGTGCCAGCAGCCAAGATCCGGCCCAGGGATTCAATGAGCAGTTCTTC. V is TRBV3-1 and J is TRBJ2-1, with D perhaps matching TRBD1 (5 bases). CDR1 and CDR2 from the germline V gene are LGHDT and YNNKEL (reference sequence). Trimming left V 0 bases short and J 6 bases short, with 15 bases between. The CDR3 covers 16 residues.

Only a few counts were recorded for this clonotype. The chain has TRBV20-1 and TRBJ2-5, with TRBD2 identical over 11 bases. Losses at the gene ends were 3 bases for V and 5 bases for J; bases not matched to a gene: 8. Germline CDR1 is DFQATT and CDR2 is SNEGSKA (reference sequence). The CDR3 is made up of 15 amino acids. The CDR3 sequence: CSARGGLAAPETQYF. In DNA, the CDR3 is TGCAGTGCTAGGGGGGGACTAGCGGCCCCGGAGACCCAGTACTTC.

The chain joins TRBV28 to TRBJ2-4; no definite D call. The V and J ends lost 2 bases and 0 bases respectively, with 14 bases between them. The CDR3 spans 17 residues. Germline values: CDR1 MDHEN, CDR2 SYDVKM. This CDR3 is CASSLPQSTLAKNIQYF. The CDR3 DNA sequence: TGTGCCAGCAGTTTACCCCAGAGCACCCTAGCCAAAAACATTCAGTACTTC. Using reference TRBV28 and TRBJ2-4 for the parts outside the CDR3, the full variable domain is DVKVTQSSRYLVKRTGEKVFLECVQDMDHENMFWYRQDPGLGLRLIYFSYDVKMKEKGDIPEGYSVSREKKERFSLILESASTNQTSMYLCASSLPQSTLAKNIQYFGAGTRLSVL.

A remark on this clonotype: A much larger clone sits a single nucleotide away, making a read error possible. V and J are TRBV20-1 and TRBJ2-7, with 7 bases matching TRBD1. CDR1 is DFQATT, CDR2 SNEGSKA, per germline (reference sequence). This CDR3 has 15 amino acids. The CDR3 coding sequence is TGCATTGCTAGAGATCTACAGGGGAAAACCTACGAGCAGTACTTC. Amino acids: CIARDLQGKTYEQYF.

The rearrangement uses TRBV5-5 and TRBJ2-7; 9 bases line up with TRBD1. This CDR3 spans 16 amino acids. CDR1 is SGHKS and CDR2 is YYEKEE in the germline V gene (reference sequence). The V and J ends lost 4 bases and 3 bases, in that order; junction bases with no gene match: 11. The CDR3 DNA is TGTGCCAGCAGCCAAGGGACAGGGCAAGGGATCTACGAGCAGTACTTC. Translated: CASSQGTGQGIYEQYF. Looking up the rest from reference TRBV5-5 and TRBJ2-7 gives the full variable domain: DAGVTQSPTHLIKTRGQQVTLRCSPISGHKSVSWYQQVLGQGPQFIFQYYEKEERGRGNFPDRFSARQFPNYSSELNVNALLLGDSALYLCASSQGTGQGIYEQYFGPGTRLTVT.

The chain combines TRBV4-2 with TRBJ1-5; no firm D call. Deletions cut 0 bases from V and 3 bases from J, with 15 bases between. Germline values: CDR1 LGHNA, CDR2 YNFKEQ. This CDR3 comprises 17 residues. The CDR3 coding sequence is TGTGCCAGCAGCCAAGAAGGGCGGGCTCCCTCCAATCAGCCCCAGCATTTT. Protein product: CASSQEGRAPSNQPQHF.

The rearrangement joins TRBV28 to TRBJ2-3, with 8 bases identical to TRBD1. V was clipped by 5 bases and J by 1 base; unmatched bases: 5. CDR1 MDHEN and CDR2 SYDVKM come from the germline V gene. The length of the CDR3 is 15 residues. CDR3 nucleotide sequence: TGTGCCAGCAGTCAACCGGGACAGGGCACAGATACGCAGTATTTT. The encoded protein is CASSQPGQGTDTQYF.

The chain couples TRBV7-2 to TRBJ2-1, with 10 bases aligning to TRBD2. The CDR3 extends over 16 amino acids. The V gene's germline CDR1 is SGHTA and CDR2 FQGNSA. V shed 8 bases, J shed 8 bases, and the junction held 15 bases outside the gene matches. The DNA of the CDR3 is TGTGCCAGCTCCTGGGGTCAGCGGGGGGGCGTGGATGAGCAGTTCTTC. This gives the protein CASSWGQRGGVDEQFF.

This clonotype was counted a few times. This rearrangement joins TRBV20-1 to TRBJ2-3; 9 bases match TRBD2. With V trimmed by 5 bases and J by 0 bases, 18 bases remained unmatched. The germline gives CDR1 DFQATT, CDR2 SNEGSKA (reference sequence). The CDR3 contains 19 residues. The DNA for the CDR3 is TGCAGTGCTGCCCCTGGACTAGCGACCACCCGAGTGAGCACAGATACGCAGTATTTT. Translating it yields CSAAPGLATTRVSTDTQYF.

Details on this clonotype: One base away lies a much larger clone, so this may be a sequencing read error. This chain joins TRBV5-1 and TRBJ2-1; D is unresolved. The CDR3 loop spans 12 amino acids. Between the trimmed V and J ends, which lost 3 bases and 10 bases, there was a span of 11 bases. Per the germline V gene, CDR1 is SGHRS and CDR2 is YFSETQ. In DNA form, the CDR3 reads TGCGCCAGCAGCTCCGAGGTGGGGGAGCAGTTCTTC. Amino acids: CASSSEVGEQFF. The full variable domain, in which reference TRBV5-1 and TRBJ2-1 provide the parts outside the CDR3, is KAGVTQTPRYLIKTRGQQVTLSCSPISGHRSVSWYQQTPGQGLQFLFEYFSETQRNKGNFPGRFSGRQFSNSRSEMNVSTLELGDSALYLCASSSEVGEQFFGPGTRLTVL.

With respect to this clonotype: Being one base from a much bigger clone, this may be a read error. This chain uses TRBV4-2 with TRBJ2-5; D may be TRBD1 or TRBD2 (5 bases each). The assigned J gene may be wrong: the sequence end matches TRBJ2-7 better. CDR3 size: 20 residues. Germline-derived CDR1 and CDR2 are LGHNA and YNFKEQ. In DNA form, the CDR3 reads TGTGCCAGCAGCCAACCTCCCCCAGGGAACCGGACTGGCGGATATTACGAGCAGTACTTC. This sequence encodes CASSQPPPGNRTGGYYEQYF.

This clonotype was seen repeatedly, ten times or more. The chain combines TRBV7-8 with TRBJ1-4, with TRBD1 identical over 8 bases. The germline V gene encodes CDR1 SGHVS and CDR2 FQNEAQ. With 0 bases clipped from V and 5 bases from J, the junction kept 5 bases outside the gene matches. This CDR3 is 16 amino acids long. CDR3 loop: CASSLAGDRKNEKLFF. In DNA form, the CDR3 reads TGTGCCAGCAGCTTAGCCGGGGACAGGAAAAATGAAAAACTGTTTTTT.

This sequence joins TRBV25-1 and TRBJ1-1, with D uncertain. The CDR3 length is 15 residues. Germline CDR1 is MGHDK and CDR2 is SYGVNS. Trimming took off 4 bases at V and 0 bases at J, with 12 bases between the two ends. CDR3 DNA: TGTGCCAGCAGTGCGCACAAGGCCGTGAACACTGAAGCTTTCTTT. Translating gives CASSAHKAVNTEAFF.

This clonotype has just a few counts. A much more abundant neighbour one base away suggests this may be a read error. The chain employs TRBV20-1 and TRBJ2-4, with a tentative D call TRBD1 (6 bases). The V gene lost 6 bases and the J gene lost 13 bases, with 31 bases spanning the gap. This CDR3 spans 16 amino acids. Germline V gene sequence: CDR1 DFQATT, CDR2 SNEGSKA (reference sequence). Written as DNA, the CDR3 is TGCAGTGCCCACCCCTCCGGGACAAACCAATACAATGAGCAGTACTTC. Protein product: CSAHPSGTNQYNEQYF.

This clonotype came up a few times. The rearrangement joins TRBV29-1 to TRBJ2-1, with TRBD1 identical over 8 bases. Germline V CDR1 and CDR2: SQVTM, ANQGSEA. The ends lost 4 bases at V and 10 bases at J; junction bases unmatched: 9. This CDR3 spans 13 amino acids. CDR3 bases: TGCAGCGTTGGAAGGGCAGGGGGCAACGAGCAGTTCTTC. It translates to CSVGRAGGNEQFF.

Notes on this clonotype: Germline and junction disagree at one end, which may indicate a read error. This sequence joins TRBV7-9 and TRBJ2-2; 9 bases align to TRBD1. Per the germline V gene, CDR1 is SEHNR and CDR2 is FQNEAQ (reference sequence). This CDR3 comprises 15 residues. CDR3 in DNA: TGTGCCAGCAGCTTAGCACAGGGGGCGCCCGGGGAGCGGTTTTTT. This gives the protein CASSLAQGAPGERFF.

In regard to this clonotype: A read error may explain this, as a much larger clone is one base away. The chain joins TRBV18 to TRBJ1-3; a weak D match, TRBD1 (5 bases). The CDR3 totals 16 residues. Germline loops: CDR1 KGHSH, CDR2 LQKENI. CDR3: CASSPPGRDSGNTIDF. CDR3 coding DNA: TGTGCCAGCTCACCACCGGGACGGGACTCTGGAAACACCATAGATTTT.

This clonotype showed up just once. The V gene is TRBV20-1, the J gene TRBJ2-6; D uncertain. V gave up 2 bases and J gave up 0 bases, with 5 bases separating them. This CDR3 is 14 amino acids long. Germline-derived CDR1 and CDR2 are DFQATT and SNEGSKA (reference sequence). The CDR3 here is CSARLGSGANVLTF. The CDR3 bases are TGCAGTGCTAGACTCGGCTCTGGGGCCAACGTCCTGACTTTC.

The V gene is TRBV12-3 or TRBV12-4, the J gene TRBJ2-1, with a possible D match to TRBD2 (5 bases). The V end lost 10 bases, the J end lost 0 bases, and 13 bases lay between the germline ends. This CDR3 is 14 amino acids long. CDR3 residues: CATGVASSYNEQFF. The CDR3 DNA reads as TGTGCCACCGGGGTCGCGAGCTCCTACAATGAGCAGTTCTTC.

This clonotype was detected a few times. This chain links TRBV28 with TRBJ2-7; 8 nucleotides agree with TRBD2. The CDR3 loop spans 15 amino acids. V trimming: 2 bases; J trimming: 3 bases; junction bases outside the gene matches: 6. Looked up from germline, CDR1 is MDHEN and CDR2 is SYDVKM. The CDR3 loop is CASSLNSGEVYEQYF. In DNA, the CDR3 is TGTGCCAGCAGTTTAAATAGCGGGGAGGTCTACGAGCAGTACTTC.

In this sample, this clonotype turned up a few times. The genes are TRBV7-2 and TRBJ1-2; TRBD1 agrees at 10 bases. In germline, CDR1 is SGHTA, CDR2 FQGNSA. V shed 4 bases and J 5 bases; nucleotides not matched to a gene: 13. The CDR3 length is 17 residues. The CDR3, as DNA: TGTGCCAGCAGCTACCCCGACAGGGGGCGGTCCCAATATGGCTACACCTTC. Translated, it gives CASSYPDRGRSQYGYTF. The variable domain in full, with the rest retrieved from reference TRBV7-2 and TRBJ1-2, is GAGVSQSPSNKVTEKGKDVELRCDPISGHTALYWYRQSLGQGLEFLIYFQGNSAPDKSGLPSDRFSAERTGGSVSTLTIQRTQQEDSAVYLCASSYPDRGRSQYGYTFGSGTRLTVV.

The chain combines TRBV20-1 with TRBJ2-7; possibly TRBD1 or TRBD2 for D (5 bases each). Germline CDR1 reads DFQATT; CDR2 reads SNEGSKA (reference sequence). CDR3 length: 12 amino acids. Trimming took 4 bases from V and 3 from J, leaving 10 bases between them. The CDR3 DNA reads TGCAGTGCTACCAAGGGGAGCTACGAGCAGTACTTC. Protein sequence: CSATKGSYEQYF.